This TCR beta chain was sequenced for a study of cytomegalovirus exposure and HLA in healthy donors. Study details: Per a later analysis, the roughly 670 first-cohort and 95 to 150 validation repertoires shared one platform. Study-wide points: Subsequent analysis of the approximately 130 validation repertoires found a tendency for first-cohort TCR clusters to co-occur. In vitro checks showed that a few CMV-associated chains really do target CMV antigens.

Notes on this clone: Antigen unknown.

V was shortened by 6 bases and J by 0 bases, with 10 bases between the two germline ends. Germline V CDR1 and CDR2: MNHNS, SASEGT. This CDR3 region has 14 residues. The assay was immunoSEQ multiplex PCR, and TCRdb's table has in-frame clones only and misses some. In the table there are under 200,000 clones, about 90% of which are singletons. It was the approximately 120-subject validation cohort, separate from the approximately 620-subject first cohort, to which the donors belonged. This TCR was sampled from a woman aged 18 to 35 in good health and CMV-seropositive. V and J are TRBV6-1 and TRBJ2-3, with a tentative D call TRBD2 (5 bases). Sequenced input: PBMCs. CDR3 coding DNA: TGTGCCAGCAGGGAGGAAGTTAGCACAGATACGCAGTATTTT. It specifies CASREEVSTDTQYF.